This T cell receptor beta chain was identified during a study of blood T cell repertoires in COVID-19. Study-wide background: Donors in the United States, Italy and Spain gave samples during acute or convalescent COVID-19. From T cells, B-cell-depleted T cells, or PBMCs came the material, which was cDNA or gDNA.

J lost 8 bases, V lost 1 base, and 6 bases had no gene match. CDR1 and CDR2 from the germline V gene are MGHDK and SYGVNS. The CDR3 length is 16 residues. Per the authors' pipeline: From reference gene primer amplification, estimates of nucleated cell counts were derived. Data came from immunoSEQ multiplex PCR; TCRdb stores just in-frame clones and leaves some out. The V and J calls and clone size come from that table; D and trimming were worked out from the DNA. The sample includes 250,000 to 300,000 clones, 80% to 85% of them seen just once. The genes are TRBV25-1 and TRBJ1-4; the match to TRBD1 covers 11 bases. The sequence derives from a woman aged 55 to 70 with active or convalescent COVID-19. The material sequenced was peripheral blood. The CDR3 spells CASSEWRGQGGEKLFF. CDR3 coding DNA: TGTGCCAGCAGTGAATGGAGGGGACAGGGGGGAGAAAAACTGTTTTTT.